Listed below are T cell receptor beta chains from one sample, sequenced in a study of shared clonotypes between healthy human individuals. Only in-frame clones appear in the TCRdb table, and some are missing; sequencing was by immunoSEQ multiplex PCR. Of over a million clones in the sample, around 78% were seen once. The specimen sequenced was memory CD4+ T cells from PBMCs. All receptors derive from a man aged 18 to 30 in good health. Some clones in this sample may be carry-over from other donors' samples. The CDR3 runs from the conserved cysteine through the conserved F or W. Fields, in order: D gene, clone size, V gene, J gene, CDR3 protein, CDR3 DNA. D genes are given only for firm matches. Expanded clones get a size class; other rows say once, few or many, or leave the size out.

.,.,TRBV23-1,TRBJ2-5,CASSFNSGQTETQYF,TGCGCCAGCAGTTTCAATAGTGGACAGACGGAGACCCAGTACTTC
.,.,TRBV28,TRBJ1-2,CASSSFLRVGGYTF,TGTGCCAGCAGTTCCTTTCTAAGGGTGGGTGGCTACACCTTC
.,once,TRBV28,TRBJ1-1,CASSLSLIYSGQLNTEAFF,TGTGCCAGCAGTTTATCTTTGATTTATTCTGGACAGTTGAACACTGAAGCTTTCTTT
.,.,TRBV7-2,TRBJ2-2,CASSLRGARAGELFF,TGTGCCAGCAGCTTAAGGGGGGCGCGGGCCGGGGAGCTGTTTTTT
TRBD1,.,TRBV10-3,TRBJ1-1,CAISGQGQETEAFF,TGTGCCATCAGTGGACAGGGTCAAGAGACTGAAGCTTTCTTT
.,.,TRBV21-1,TRBJ2-7,CASLIWGRGSYEQYF,.
.,.,TRBV4-1,TRBJ2-5,CASSRIIMSLGQLETQYF,TGCGCCAGCAGCCGGATCATTATGTCGCTGGGGCAGTTAGAGACCCAGTACTTC
.,.,TRBV25-1,TRBJ2-7,CASSVSYEQYF,TGTGCCAGCAGTGTGTCTTACGAGCAGTACTTC
TRBD2,few,TRBV10-1,TRBJ2-2,CASSESGSGSVAGELFF,TGCGCCAGCAGTGAGTCTGGGAGCGGGAGTGTGGCCGGGGAGCTGTTTTTT
.,.,TRBV2,TRBJ2-5,CASTPSGETQYF,TGTGCCAGCACCCCCTCTGGCGAGACCCAGTACTTC
TRBD2,.,TRBV4-2,TRBJ2-1,CASSQDFAGGNEQFF,TGTGCCAGCAGCCAAGATTTCGCGGGAGGCAATGAGCAGTTCTTC
.,.,TRBV6-1,TRBJ1-2,CASRVNNGYTF,TGTGCCAGCAGGGTAAATAATGGCTACACCTTC
.,.,TRBV5-1,TRBJ2-3,CASSLEGGRTDTQYF,TGCGCCAGCAGCCTGGAGGGCGGACGCACAGATACGCAGTATTTT
.,.,TRBV19,TRBJ1-1,CASSIGRGDLGMNTEAFF,TGTGCCAGTAGTATTGGGCGGGGGGACCTTGGAATGAACACTGAAGCTTTCTTT
TRBD2,.,TRBV29-1,TRBJ2-3,CSVESGRAADTQYF,TGCAGCGTTGAAAGCGGGAGGGCGGCGGATACGCAGTATTTT
.,.,TRBV7-9,TRBJ1-2,CASSLASINYGYTF,TGTGCCAGCAGCTTAGCGTCCATTAACTATGGCTACACCTTC
.,.,TRBV2,TRBJ2-7,CASRVVLYEQYF,TGTGCCAGCAGGGTGGTCCTTTACGAGCAGTACTTC
.,once,TRBV14,TRBJ2-7,CASSHRGRGRYEQYF,TGTGCCAGCAGCCACCGGGGCAGGGGCCGTTACGAGCAGTACTTC
.,.,TRBV27,TRBJ1-5,CASALGYNSNQPQHF,TGTGCCAGCGCTCTGGGGTACAATAGCAATCAGCCCCAGCATTTT
TRBD2,.,TRBV7-3,TRBJ2-3,CASSLLSGRDTQYF,TGTGCCAGCAGCTTACTCAGCGGGAGGGATACGCAGTATTTT
.,.,TRBV4-1,TRBJ2-7,CASSLRDNSYEQYF,TGCGCCAGCAGCCTAAGGGACAACTCCTACGAGCAGTACTTC
TRBD1,.,TRBV5-1,TRBJ1-1,CASSRDRANTEAFF,TGCGCCAGCAGCCGGGACAGGGCGAACACTGAAGCTTTCTTT
TRBD1,.,TRBV9,TRBJ2-2,CASSANPGGRNTGELFF,TGTGCCAGCAGCGCCAACCCAGGGGGTCGGAACACCGGGGAGCTGTTTTTT
.,.,TRBV13,TRBJ1-2,CASSLQGGGGYTF,TGTGCCAGCAGCTTACAAGGTGGGGGTGGCTACACCTTC
.,.,TRBV13,TRBJ2-2,CASSRQTRGELFF,TGTGCCAGCAGCCGACAGACTCGGGGGGAGCTGTTTTTT
TRBD1,.,TRBV6-1,TRBJ2-7,CASSVSRDSSYEQYF,TGTGCCAGCAGTGTCAGCCGGGACAGCTCCTACGAGCAGTACTTC